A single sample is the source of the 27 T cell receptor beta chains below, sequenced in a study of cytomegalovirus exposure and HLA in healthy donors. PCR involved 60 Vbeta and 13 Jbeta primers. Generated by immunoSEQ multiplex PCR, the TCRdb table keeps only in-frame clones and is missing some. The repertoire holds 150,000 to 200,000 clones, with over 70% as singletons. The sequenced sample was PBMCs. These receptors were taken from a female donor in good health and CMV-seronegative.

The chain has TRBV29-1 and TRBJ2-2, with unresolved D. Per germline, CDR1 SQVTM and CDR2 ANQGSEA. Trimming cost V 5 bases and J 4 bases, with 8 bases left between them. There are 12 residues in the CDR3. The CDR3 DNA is TGCAGCGTTCGAGGAATCACCGGGGAGCTGTTTTTT. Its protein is CSVRGITGELFF.

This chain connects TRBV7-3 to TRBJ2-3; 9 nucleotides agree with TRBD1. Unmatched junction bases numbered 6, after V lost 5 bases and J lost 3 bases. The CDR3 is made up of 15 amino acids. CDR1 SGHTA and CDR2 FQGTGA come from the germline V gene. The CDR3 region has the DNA TGTGCCAGCAGCCCCGGACAGGGGACAACAGATACGCAGTATTTT. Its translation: CASSPGQGTTDTQYF.

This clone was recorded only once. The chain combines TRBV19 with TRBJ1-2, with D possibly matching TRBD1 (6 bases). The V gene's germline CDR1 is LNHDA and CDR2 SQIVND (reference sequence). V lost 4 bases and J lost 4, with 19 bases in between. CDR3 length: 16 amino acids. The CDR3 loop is CASSTQQGWTAYGYTF. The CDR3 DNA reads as TGTGCCAGTAGTACCCAACAGGGATGGACCGCCTATGGCTACACCTTC.

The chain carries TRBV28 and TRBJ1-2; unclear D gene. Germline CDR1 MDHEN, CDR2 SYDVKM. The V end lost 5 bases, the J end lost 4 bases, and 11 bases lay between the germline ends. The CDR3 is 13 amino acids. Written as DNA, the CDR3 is TGTGCCAGCAGTCCTTTGCGACTCTATGGCTACACCTTC. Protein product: CASSPLRLYGYTF.

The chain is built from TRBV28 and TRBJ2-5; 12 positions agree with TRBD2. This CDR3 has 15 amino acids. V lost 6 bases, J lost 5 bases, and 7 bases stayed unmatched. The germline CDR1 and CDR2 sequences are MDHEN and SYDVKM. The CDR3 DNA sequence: TGTGCCAGCAGGTTACTAGCGGGAGGTGGGGAGACCCAGTACTTC. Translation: CASRLLAGGGETQYF.

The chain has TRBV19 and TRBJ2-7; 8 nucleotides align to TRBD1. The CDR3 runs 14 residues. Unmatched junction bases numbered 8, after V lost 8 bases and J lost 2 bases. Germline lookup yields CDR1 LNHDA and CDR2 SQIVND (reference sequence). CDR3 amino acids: CASGAHRGAYEQYF. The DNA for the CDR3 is TGTGCCAGTGGGGCCCACAGGGGGGCCTACGAGCAGTACTTC.

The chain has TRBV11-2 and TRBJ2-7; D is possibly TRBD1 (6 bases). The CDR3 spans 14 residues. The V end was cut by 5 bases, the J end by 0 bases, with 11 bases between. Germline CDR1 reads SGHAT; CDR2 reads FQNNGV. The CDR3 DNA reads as TGTGCCAGCAGCCGCGGACAGAACTCCTACGAGCAGTACTTC. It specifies CASSRGQNSYEQYF.

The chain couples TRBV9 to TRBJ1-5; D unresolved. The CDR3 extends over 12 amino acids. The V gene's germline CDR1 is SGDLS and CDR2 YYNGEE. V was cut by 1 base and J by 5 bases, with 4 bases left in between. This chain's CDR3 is CASSVRDQPQHF. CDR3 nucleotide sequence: TGTGCCAGCAGCGTAAGAGATCAGCCCCAGCATTTT.

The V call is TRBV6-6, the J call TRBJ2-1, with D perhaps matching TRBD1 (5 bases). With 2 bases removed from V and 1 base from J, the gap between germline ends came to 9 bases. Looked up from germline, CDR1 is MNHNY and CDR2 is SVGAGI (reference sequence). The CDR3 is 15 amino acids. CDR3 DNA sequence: TGTGCCAGCAGTTACAGGGGCCCGTCCTACAATGAGCAGTTCTTC. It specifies CASSYRGPSYNEQFF.

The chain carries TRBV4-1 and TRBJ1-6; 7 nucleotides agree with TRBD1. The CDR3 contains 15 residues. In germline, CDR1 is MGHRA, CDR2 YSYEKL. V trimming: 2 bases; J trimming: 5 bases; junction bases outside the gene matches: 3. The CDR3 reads CASSQWDRNNSPLHF. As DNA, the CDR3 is TGCGCCAGCAGCCAATGGGACAGAAATAATTCACCCCTCCACTTT.

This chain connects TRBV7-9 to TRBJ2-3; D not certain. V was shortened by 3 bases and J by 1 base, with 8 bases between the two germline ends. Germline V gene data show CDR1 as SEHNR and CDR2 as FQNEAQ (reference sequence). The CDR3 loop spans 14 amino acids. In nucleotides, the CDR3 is TGTGCCAGCAGCTTCGACCAGGGCACAGATACGCAGTATTTT. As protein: CASSFDQGTDTQYF.

For the CDR3, the DNA is TGCGCCAGCAGCTTAGACAGAAATAGCAATCAGCCCCAGCATTTT. Its translation: CASSLDRNSNQPQHF. The rearrangement links TRBV5-1 to TRBJ1-5; perhaps TRBD1 as D (5 bases). The V and J ends lost 2 bases and 0 bases respectively, with 9 bases between them. Germline CDR1 SGHRS, CDR2 YFSETQ. The CDR3 extends over 15 amino acids. Based on the CDR3 plus reference TRBV5-1 and TRBJ1-5, the full variable domain is KAGVTQTPRYLIKTRGQQVTLSCSPISGHRSVSWYQQTPGQGLQFLFEYFSETQRNKGNFPGRFSGRQFSNSRSEMNVSTLELGDSALYLCASSLDRNSNQPQHFGDGTRLSIL.

The CDR3 DNA sequence: TGTGCCAGCCAAACCGGGACAAATAATTCACCCCTCCACTTT. Translating gives CASQTGTNNSPLHF. The rearrangement links TRBV19 to TRBJ1-6; D perhaps matches TRBD1 (6 bases). Trimming took off 9 bases at V and 5 bases at J, with 14 bases between the two ends. The germline CDR1 and CDR2 sequences are LNHDA and SQIVND (reference sequence). The CDR3 extends over 14 amino acids. Full variable domain (missing parts from reference TRBV19 and TRBJ1-6): DGGITQSPKYLFRKEGQNVTLSCEQNLNHDAMYWYRQDPGQGLRLIYYSQIVNDFQKGDIAEGYSVSREKKESFPLTVTSAQKNPTAFYLCASQTGTNNSPLHFGNGTRLTVT.

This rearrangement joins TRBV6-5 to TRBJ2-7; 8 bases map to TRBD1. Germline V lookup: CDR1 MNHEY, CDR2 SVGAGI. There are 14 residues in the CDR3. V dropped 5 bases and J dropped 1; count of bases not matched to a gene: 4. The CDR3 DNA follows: TGTGCCAGCAGTCCCGGGACAGGTTCCTACGAGCAGTACTTC. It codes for CASSPGTGSYEQYF.

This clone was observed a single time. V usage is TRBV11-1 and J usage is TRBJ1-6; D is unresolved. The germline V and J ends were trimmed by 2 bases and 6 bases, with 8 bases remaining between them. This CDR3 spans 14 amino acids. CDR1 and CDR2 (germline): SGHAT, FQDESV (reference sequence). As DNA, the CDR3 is TGTGCCAGCAGCTTACTACCGATTAATTCACCCCTCCACTTT. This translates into CASSLLPINSPLHF.

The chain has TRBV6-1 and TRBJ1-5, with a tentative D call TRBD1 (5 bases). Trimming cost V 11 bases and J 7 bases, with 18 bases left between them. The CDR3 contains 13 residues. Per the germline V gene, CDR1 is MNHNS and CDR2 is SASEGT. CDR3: CAGTEGGGQPQHF. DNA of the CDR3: TGTGCCGGGACCGAGGGCGGAGGGCAGCCCCAGCATTTT.

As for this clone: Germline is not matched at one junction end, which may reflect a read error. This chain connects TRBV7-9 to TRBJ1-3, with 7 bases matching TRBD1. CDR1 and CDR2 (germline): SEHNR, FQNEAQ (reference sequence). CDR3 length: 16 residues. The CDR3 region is CSSSLGTAFSGNTIYF. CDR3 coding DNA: TGTTCCAGCAGCTTAGGGACAGCCTTCTCTGGAAACACCATATATTTT.

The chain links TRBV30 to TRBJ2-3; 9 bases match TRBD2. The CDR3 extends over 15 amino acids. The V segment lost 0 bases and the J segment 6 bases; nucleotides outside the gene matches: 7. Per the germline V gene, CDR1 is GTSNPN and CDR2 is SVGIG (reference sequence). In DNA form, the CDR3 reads TGTGCCTGGAGTGTTGGGGCTAGCGGGACGGATACGCAGTATTTT. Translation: CAWSVGASGTDTQYF.

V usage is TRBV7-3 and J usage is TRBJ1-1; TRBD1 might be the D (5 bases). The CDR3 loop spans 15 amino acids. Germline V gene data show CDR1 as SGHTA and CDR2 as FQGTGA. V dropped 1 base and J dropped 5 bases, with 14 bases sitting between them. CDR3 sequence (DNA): TGTGCCAGCAGCTTAAAGGGGTCCGACGGAACTGAAGCTTTCTTT. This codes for CASSLKGSDGTEAFF.

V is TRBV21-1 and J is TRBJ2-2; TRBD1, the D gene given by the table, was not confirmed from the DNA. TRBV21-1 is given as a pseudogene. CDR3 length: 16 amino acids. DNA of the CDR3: TGTGCCAGCCTCAGGCCGGGGACAGGGGACACCGGGGAGCTGTTTTTT. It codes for CASLRPGTGDTGELFF.

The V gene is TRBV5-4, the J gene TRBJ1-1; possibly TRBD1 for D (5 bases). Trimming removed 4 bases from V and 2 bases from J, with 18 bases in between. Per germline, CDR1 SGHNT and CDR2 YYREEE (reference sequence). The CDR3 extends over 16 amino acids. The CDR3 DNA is TGTGCCAGCAGCCCCGATAGGCAGGGCCTCAACACTGAAGCTTTCTTT. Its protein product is CASSPDRQGLNTEAFF.

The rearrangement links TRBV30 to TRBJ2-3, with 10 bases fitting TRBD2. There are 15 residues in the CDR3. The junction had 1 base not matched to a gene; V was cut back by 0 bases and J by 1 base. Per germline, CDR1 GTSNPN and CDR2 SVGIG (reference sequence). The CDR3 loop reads CAWSVLAGRTDTQYF. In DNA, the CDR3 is TGTGCCTGGAGTGTACTAGCGGGACGCACAGATACGCAGTATTTT.

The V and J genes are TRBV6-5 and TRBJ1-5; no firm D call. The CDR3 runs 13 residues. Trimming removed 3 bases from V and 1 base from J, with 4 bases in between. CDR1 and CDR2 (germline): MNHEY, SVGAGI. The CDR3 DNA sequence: TGTGCCAGCAGTTATTTAAGCAATCAGCCCCAGCATTTT. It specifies CASSYLSNQPQHF.

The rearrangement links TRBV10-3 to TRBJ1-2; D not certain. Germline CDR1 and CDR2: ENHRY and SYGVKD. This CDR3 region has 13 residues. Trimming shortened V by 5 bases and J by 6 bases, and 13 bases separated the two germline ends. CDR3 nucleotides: TGTGCCATCAGTTCAGCGATAAAGGATGGCTACACCTTC. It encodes CAISSAIKDGYTF.

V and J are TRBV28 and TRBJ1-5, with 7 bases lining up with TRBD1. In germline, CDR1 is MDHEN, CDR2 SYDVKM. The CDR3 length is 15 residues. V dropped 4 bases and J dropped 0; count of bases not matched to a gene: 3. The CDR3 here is CASSSGQISNQPQHF. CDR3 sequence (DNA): TGTGCCAGCAGTTCGGGACAGATTAGCAATCAGCCCCAGCATTTT.

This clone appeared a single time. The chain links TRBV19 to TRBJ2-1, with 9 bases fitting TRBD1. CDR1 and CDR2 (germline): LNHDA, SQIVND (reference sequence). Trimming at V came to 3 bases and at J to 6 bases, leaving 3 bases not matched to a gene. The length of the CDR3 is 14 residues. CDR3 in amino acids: CASSITTGGNEQFF. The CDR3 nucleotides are TGTGCCAGTAGTATTACGACAGGGGGCAATGAGCAGTTCTTC.

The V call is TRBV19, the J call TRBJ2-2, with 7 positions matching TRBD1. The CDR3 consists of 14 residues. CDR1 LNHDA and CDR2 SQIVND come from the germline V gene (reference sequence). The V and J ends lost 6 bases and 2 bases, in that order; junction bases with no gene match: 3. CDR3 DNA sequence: TGTGCCAGTAGACAGGGGACAAACACCGGGGAGCTGTTTTTT. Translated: CASRQGTNTGELFF.